What follows are 14 T cell receptor beta chains derived from one specimen sequenced in a study of blood T cell repertoires in COVID-19. Using immunoSEQ multiplex PCR, the repertoire was profiled, and TCRdb retains in-frame clones only, with some absent. The sample includes more than 25,000 clones, 80% to 90% seen only once; the top ten take approximately 0.51%. The material sequenced was peripheral blood. All receptors come from a woman aged 35 to 49 with active or convalescent COVID-19.

This chain connects TRBV10-3 to TRBJ1-4, with D possibly being TRBD1 (6 bases). Trimming removed 9 bases from V and 8 bases from J, with 13 bases in between. The CDR3 contains 12 residues. In germline, CDR1 is ENHRY, CDR2 SYGVKD. The CDR3 reads CAIGTQGEKLFF. The CDR3 DNA reads as TGTGCCATAGGTACGCAGGGGGAAAAACTGTTTTTT.

The chain couples TRBV3-1 (or the pseudogene TRBV3-2) to TRBJ1-1, with D uncertain. This CDR3 spans 15 amino acids. In germline, CDR1 is LGHDT, CDR2 YNNKEL (reference sequence). V lost 1 base and J 5 bases, leaving 14 bases between the germline ends. The CDR3 bases are TGTGCCAGCAGCCAAGGGATAGCATGGCCGACTGAAGCTTTCTTT. Translating it yields CASSQGIAWPTEAFF.

The chain links TRBV3-1 (or the pseudogene TRBV3-2) to TRBJ2-7; weak D call: TRBD1 (6 bases). V shed 4 bases and J shed 1 base, with 14 bases lying between them. This CDR3 has 15 amino acids. The germline CDR1 and CDR2 sequences are LGHDT and YNNKEL (reference sequence). The CDR3 protein is CASSPLGTTSYEQYF. The DNA of the CDR3 is TGTGCCAGCAGCCCTCTCGGGACAACGTCCTACGAGCAGTACTTC.

The chain recombines TRBV30 with TRBJ2-7, with D tentatively TRBD1 (5 bases). Per germline, CDR1 GTSNPN and CDR2 SVGIG (reference sequence). V lost 4 bases and J lost 6, with 22 bases in between. The CDR3 has 15 residues. The CDR3 region is CAWIPLMGPGIEQYF. The CDR3 DNA reads as TGTGCCTGGATACCTTTGATGGGGCCAGGCATCGAGCAGTACTTC.

CDR3 sequence reads: CASSFDTSGSGANVLTF. In nucleotides, the CDR3 is TGCGCCAGCAGCTTCGATACTAGCGGATCTGGGGCCAACGTCCTGACTTTC. This sequence joins TRBV5-1 and TRBJ2-6; TRBD2 agrees at 8 bases. CDR3 size: 17 residues. Looked up from germline, CDR1 is SGHRS and CDR2 is YFSETQ. V lost 2 bases and J lost 1; bases outside the gene matches: 5.

This clone was observed a single time. This sequence joins TRBV10-3 and TRBJ1-2; perhaps TRBD1 as D (6 bases). Trimming took 4 bases from V and 8 from J, leaving 23 bases between them. CDR1 ENHRY and CDR2 SYGVKD come from the germline V gene. The length of the CDR3 is 16 residues. CDR3 sequence: CAISGLLGVGAGGYTF. The CDR3, as DNA: TGTGCCATCAGTGGCCTCCTCGGCGTGGGGGCGGGCGGCTACACCTTC.

The gene calls are TRBV7-6 and TRBJ2-7; the match to TRBD2 covers 7 bases. Germline V gene data show CDR1 as SGHVS and CDR2 as FNYEAQ. The CDR3 is 16 amino acids. The ends lost 5 bases at V and 0 bases at J; junction bases unmatched: 10. CDR3 in amino acids: CASSPPSAGDSYEQYF. CDR3 nucleotide sequence: TGTGCCAGCAGCCCCCCCAGTGCGGGGGACTCCTACGAGCAGTACTTC.

The chain has TRBV14 and TRBJ2-5; TRBD2 matches 13 bases. J was trimmed by 5 bases and V by 4 bases; bases with no gene match: 7. This CDR3 region has 16 residues. Germline V CDR1 and CDR2: SGHDN, FVKESK. The chain's CDR3 is CASSPTSGGAQETQYF. The CDR3 DNA reads as TGTGCCAGCAGCCCAACTAGCGGGGGGGCCCAGGAGACCCAGTACTTC.

The CDR3 DNA follows: TGTGCCAGCAGAAAAGACCCAGGGGATTCTGCCTCTAATCCTAACTATGGCTACACCTTC. It encodes CASRKDPGDSASNPNYGYTF. V and J are TRBV6-8 and TRBJ1-2; weak D call: TRBD1 (6 bases). The CDR3 has 20 residues. V lost 6 bases and J lost 0, with 29 bases in between. The germline V gene encodes CDR1 MNHGY and CDR2 SAAAGT.

This chain links TRBV7-6 with TRBJ1-3; the D gene is possibly TRBD1 (6 bases). V dropped 4 bases and J dropped 4 bases, with 14 bases sitting between them. From germline, CDR1 is SGHVS and CDR2 FNYEAQ. This CDR3 comprises 15 residues. For the CDR3, the DNA is TGTGCCAGCAGCTCAGGGGTGACTTCGGGAAACACCATATATTTT. Its translation: CASSSGVTSGNTIYF.

The chain links TRBV19 to TRBJ1-1; tentatively, D is TRBD1 (6 bases). The CDR3 contains 13 residues. The ends were cut back, 1 base at V and 8 bases at J, with 11 bases in the middle. Per germline, CDR1 LNHDA and CDR2 SQIVND (reference sequence). Here the CDR3 DNA reads TGTGCCAGTAGTATAGTTCCAGGGGACGAAGCTTTCTTT. Protein: CASSIVPGDEAFF.

CDR3 region: CASRSGTSGGLGRETQYF. CDR3 bases: TGCGCCAGCCGCTCAGGGACTAGCGGGGGCCTTGGACGGGAGACCCAGTACTTC. V usage is TRBV4-1 and J usage is TRBJ2-5, with 14 bases aligning to TRBD2. Germline-derived CDR1 and CDR2 are MGHRA and YSYEKL. This CDR3 is 18 amino acids long. V dropped 8 bases and J dropped 5; count of bases not matched to a gene: 16.

This chain uses TRBV11-2 with TRBJ2-5; 9 bases line up with TRBD1. Per germline, CDR1 SGHAT and CDR2 FQNNGV. J was trimmed by 1 base and V by 6 bases; bases with no gene match: 9. This CDR3 is 16 amino acids long. The CDR3 here is CASRIGTGIPQETQYF. CDR3 coding DNA: TGTGCCAGCAGAATAGGGACAGGGATTCCCCAAGAGACCCAGTACTTC.

This clone was seen more than once but under ten times. V gene TRBV27 combines with J gene TRBJ2-7; D call uncertain. The CDR3 runs 12 residues. The V and J ends lost 4 bases and 4 bases respectively, with 8 bases between them. Germline CDR1 is MNHEY and CDR2 is SMNVEV (reference sequence). CDR3 sequence: CASSSRSYEQYF. The CDR3 DNA sequence: TGTGCCAGCAGTTCAAGGAGTTACGAGCAGTACTTC.